This T cell receptor (beta chain) was obtained from a study of blood T cell repertoires in COVID-19 (dated by TCRdb to about 2020). Some background on the complete study: The collaborator samples originated in the United States, Italy and Spain and spanned the acute and convalescent phases of COVID-19. The samples were drawn from two sources: the first 160 participants of the ongoing ImmuneRACE study, and 1,000 to 1,500 subjects contributed by 6 global collaborators. Where available, HLA class I and class II types were taken from metadata supplied by the sample provider and were not determined by assay-based typing. The repertoires were made available in a free public database intended to serve as a resource for research on the immune response to SARS-CoV-2. The prospective study material was composed of cDNA or gDNA derived from T cells, B-cell-depleted T cells, or PBMCs. Nearly every sample came with metadata listing a de-identified subject ID, COVID-19 status, age in years and sex. The dataset comprised deeply sampled blood TCRbeta repertoires from subjects exposed to, actively infected with, or recovered from COVID-19. Summary of the overall study and its limitations: How much clinical and demographic metadata was included differed by source and by participant, and the metadata was provided uncurated.

The V end loses 2 bases and the J end loses 0 bases, and a stretch of 7 bases separates them. The CDR3, cysteine through phenylalanine, is 14 amino acids long. This entry keeps only the CDR3 DNA: 42 bases, framed from base 1. The germline V gene sets CDR1 to MNHEY and CDR2 to SVGAGI. Notes on this clone: Its antigen remains unidentified. No much larger clone exists at a distance of one base, and base qualities are not known. The same CDR3 arises from other DNA sequences in this sample as well.

Participants in the prospective study were aged roughly 18 to 100 years, lived in 24 United States geographic areas, and enrolled through a virtual design. In the prospective study, participants were assigned to cohorts based on the clinical history participants reported in a screening survey and a study questionnaire. ImmuneRACE Cohort 3 recovered participants were defined by two consecutive negative NP/OP PCR tests, healthcare professional clearance, or symptom resolution. Each participant in the prospective study had whole blood, serum and a nasopharyngeal or oropharyngeal swab collected by mobile phlebotomists. Over an approximately 2-month period, participants in the prospective study had the option of providing additional blood draws and questionnaires. Prospective study blood samples were shipped either frozen or at room temperature before DNA extraction. TCRbeta CDR3 regions were amplified from genomic DNA by means of the immunoSEQ Assay, a bias-controlled multiplex PCR. On the authors' methods: The number of nucleated cells in each sample was estimated by amplification of reference gene primers within the assay. To quantify the absolute abundance of each unique TCRbeta CDR3 rearrangement, sequence reads were collapsed and filtered. For each sample, productive Simpson clonality was calculated by taking the square root of Simpson's diversity index across productive rearrangements. Not all clones reach the TCRdb copy of this immuneACCESS table, which keeps in-frame sequences only. Checked studies attribute under half of the gap to unresolved V genes and leave the rest unexplained. For V, J and clone size, that table is used; D and trimming come from the DNA. Recorded for this sample are around 250,000 clones; around 86% of them occurred a single time. The ten most abundant clones make up roughly 15% of the sample.

The sequence derives from a man aged 18 to 29 who had recovered from COVID-19. Sequenced material: PBMCs or T cells enriched from blood (not recorded which). The sequence joins TRBV6-5 to TRBJ1-1; matching of 6 bases hints at TRBD1 as the D gene. The nucleotides read TGTGCCAGCAGTTACGACAGGCTGAACACTGAAGCTTTCTTT. It codes for CASSYDRLNTEAFF.